This T cell receptor beta chain was sequenced during a study of regulatory dendritic cells for organ transplantation. Study at large: Monocytes received vitamin D3 on days 0 and 4, IL-10 on day 4.

About this clone: The antigen is not known.

CDR1 and CDR2 (germline): LNHDA, SQIVND (reference sequence). Trimming stripped 3 bases from V and 4 bases from J, with 18 bases between. The CDR3 is 16 residues long. Allogeneic regulatory or mature dendritic cells were co-cultured for 4 to 6 days with CFSE-labeled sorted T cells at 1:10. Memory T cells were CD45RO+, naive were CD45RA+, sorted by FACS. Sequencing used immunoSEQ multiplex PCR; TCRdb keeps in-frame clones, though not all of them. This table holds around 20,000 clones, around 85% found once. The TCR originated in a human donor in good health. The V and J genes are TRBV19 and TRBJ1-1, with D perhaps matching TRBD1 (6 bases). The source material was naive CD4+ T cells from blood cultured with regulatory dendritic cells. Subset indicated: CD45RA+ naive T cells. The CDR3 spells CASSIYGGADRTEAFF. Written as DNA, the CDR3 is TGTGCCAGTAGTATCTACGGGGGCGCGGATCGCACTGAAGCTTTCTTT.